This T cell receptor (beta chain) was observed in a study of post-analysis software for immune sequencing data. Study results and limitations: Patients used roughly five TRBV segments, including TRBV5-6, TRBV5-1 and TRBV20-1, more often than controls.

Germline assignment: CDR1 SQVTM and CDR2 ANQGSEA. This CDR3 region has 13 residues. Trimming stripped 0 bases from V and 1 base from J, with 4 bases between. As for this clonotype: Its antigen is undetermined.

The TCR beta cDNA libraries carried unique molecular identifiers. T cells numbering about 0.9 to 10 million yielded cDNA molecules that totaled about 500,000. TCRdb processed the PCR reads anew with MiXCR; each CDR3 protein has one entry. The sample consists of roughly 410,000 distinct CDR3 sequences, approximately 38% of them appearing once. The clonotype originates from a girl aged 5 to 17 with multiple sclerosis. The chain joins TRBV29-1 to TRBJ1-3; D uncertain. The sample consisted of blood. CDR3 sequence reads: CSVEEGSGNTIYF. CDR3 sequence (DNA): TGCAGCGTTGAAGAGGGTTCTGGAAACACCATATATTTT.